This TCR beta chain was retrieved from a study of shared clonotypes between healthy human individuals (TCRdb year 2020). Background on the whole study: A couple of women and a few men aged 18 to 49 years were included in the cohort. For each donor, three plates each were used for CD4 naive and CD4 memory, two plates were used for CD8 naive, and one plate was used for CD8 memory. Each donor's leukapheresis produced roughly between roughly 0.85 and 10 billion PBMCs. To estimate repertoire size and how much clonotypes are shared between individuals, the study performed deep sequencing of blood TCR repertoires from roughly five healthy adults. To increase sequencing depth and limit assay-specific biases, TCR repertoire library preparation and sequencing were carried out by different laboratories using diverse techniques.

On the study overall, not on this receptor specifically: Clonotypes shared by all four sorted-subset donors showed higher generation probabilities than non-shared clonotypes. Pairwise subsampling indicated that sequencing depth was expected to affect the degree of clonotype sharing among donors. Sampling was limited to blood, and TCR repertoires in tissue likely differ from TCR repertoires in blood. Across a few donors, roughly 5.1% of naive CD4, roughly 3.5% of naive CD8, under 2.5% of memory CD4, and under 0.45% of memory CD8 clonotypes were shared. Rarefaction of sorted-subset datasets indicated incomplete sequencing despite the large sequencing depth. Naive subsets generally had larger estimated clonotype richness than memory subsets did. Because the study included a small number of donors, the genetic and exposure-history diversity represented was limited.

Using the deep immunoSEQ assay, TCR CDR3 regions were amplified from genomic DNA by multiplex PCR. Genomic DNA extracted from each cell subset was distributed evenly over all wells of several immunoSEQ 96-well plates, and each plate served as one replicate. For sorted subsets, approximately 190 ng of genomic DNA, equivalent to 25,000 to 30,000 T cell genomes, went into each replicate PCR. The purified libraries were quantified using a Qubit 3.0 fluorometer, sized with a Bioanalyzer 2100, and then quantified again using the KAPA Library Quantification kit. Every immunoSEQ 96-well plate was sequenced on a separate single-read 150-cycle Illumina NextSeq 550 flow cell. The authors' analysis ran thus. The immunoSEQ output contained only junctional sequences without quality scores, so filtering could not match that applied to full-length reads. To assign V/J genes and CDR3, sequences were annotated using PyIR, a Python wrapper for IgBLAST v1.9, with IMGT germline references. Reads were filtered out if the reads had weak V/J assignments (E-value above 1e-6), no CDR3, stop codons, out-of-frame junctions, or ambiguous translated residues. A V3J clonotype was defined by an identical inferred V gene, J gene, and CDR3 amino acid sequence. Percentage overlap between repertoires was computed as shared unique clonotypes divided by the size of the smaller repertoire. Three approaches were used to assess repertoire richness: RTK rarefaction, the Chao1 estimator, and Recon v2.1 estimates of unobserved clonotypes. OLGA was used to compute generation probabilities for all TCRbeta clonotypes that the gDNA method yielded from several donors. TCRdb provides this immuneACCESS table in a form limited to in-frame rearrangements. Some clones are lacking; in checked studies, under half of them reflect an unresolved V gene, and why the rest are absent is not known. That table furnishes V, J and clone size, whereas the DNA furnished D and trimming. The sample contains roughly 2 million clones, 85% to 95% of them found a single time. 0.13% of the sample comes from the top ten.

Details on this clone: This clone's antigen is unknown. There are no base qualities to consult, and no much larger clone falls within one base.

The donors were healthy, HIV-negative adults with no recently reported acute infections or vaccinations. Only Caucasian adults living in Nashville, Tennessee, USA were represented among the donors. CD4+ T cells were enriched through magnetic negative selection, after which naive cells were positively selected on CD45RA and the remaining negative fraction served as the memory subset. After blood collection by leukapheresis, PBMCs were isolated using Ficoll-Histopaque density gradient centrifugation and then cryopreserved in the vapor phase of liquid nitrogen. Analytical flow cytometry was used to check the purity and quantity of each magnetically sorted T cell population. From each sorted fraction, genomic DNA was isolated and quantified by UV absorbance on a Nanodrop 2000c. Sequenced sample: naive CD4+ T cells sorted from blood. Taken with the paper, the label for cell subset or site translates to: CD45RA+ positively selected. This TCR was sampled from a man aged 18-30 years in good health.

CDR3 protein: CASHGTGPTDTQYF. The nucleotide sequence is TGTGCCAGTCACGGGACAGGACCCACAGATACGCAGTATTTT. Recombination linked TRBV2 to TRBJ2-3; a stretch of 8 junction bases matches TRBD1. In the germline V gene, CDR1 corresponds to SNHLY and CDR2 to FYNNEI. From V the trimming removes 9 bases and from J it removes 2 bases, while the gene matches leave 7 bases of the junction unaccounted for. The CDR3 has 14 amino acids, counting the end cysteine and phenylalanine. Just the 42-base CDR3 DNA is kept, in frame starting at base 1.